The 18 T cell receptor beta chains below were found in one sample sequenced in a study of shared clonotypes between healthy human individuals. The repertoire was sequenced with immunoSEQ multiplex PCR; TCRdb's copy has only in-frame clones and lacks some. The table shows roughly 680,000 clones, with roughly two thirds occurring only once. The sequencing sample was made of memory CD4+ T cells sorted from blood. Regarding subset: CD45RA-negative fraction. The origin of the receptors is a woman under 40 in good health.

This clone occurred once. The chain uses TRBV28 and TRBJ2-1; 7 bases match TRBD1. Germline trimming cut 3 bases from V and 0 bases from J; bases unmatched to any gene: 11. Looked up from germline, CDR1 is MDHEN and CDR2 is SYDVKM. This CDR3 has 18 amino acids. CDR3 region: CASSLSYPGQSSYNEQFF. In DNA, the CDR3 is TGTGCCAGCAGTTTGTCCTACCCGGGACAGAGCTCCTACAATGAGCAGTTCTTC.

The chain is built from TRBV25-1 and TRBJ2-1; tentatively, D is TRBD2 (6 bases). V lost 5 bases and J 0 bases, leaving 14 bases between the germline ends. The CDR3 runs 16 residues. Germline loops: CDR1 MGHDK, CDR2 SYGVNS. The CDR3 reads CASSRAGLSSYNEQFF. As DNA, the CDR3 is TGTGCCAGCAGTCGGGCGGGACTGAGCTCCTACAATGAGCAGTTCTTC.

This clone was counted a single time. Since a much larger clone is just one base distant, this may be a read error. The chain couples TRBV5-8 to TRBJ2-7; 9 bases fit TRBD1. Unmatched junction bases numbered 1, after V lost 3 bases and J lost 3 bases. This CDR3 has 13 amino acids. The germline V gene has CDR1 SGHTS and CDR2 YDEGEE. The CDR3 region has the DNA TGTGCCAGCAGCTGGGGACAGGGCTACGAGCAGTACTTC. As protein: CASSWGQGYEQYF.

The chain joins TRBV28 to TRBJ1-4, with 7 positions matching TRBD1. The V gene's germline CDR1 is MDHEN and CDR2 SYDVKM. V gave up 7 bases and J gave up 4 bases; unmatched junction bases: 6. The CDR3 has 14 amino acids. The CDR3 coding sequence is TGTGCCAGCACCACGACAGGGTTTAATGAAAAACTGTTTTTT. As protein: CASTTTGFNEKLFF. The whole variable domain, filled in from reference TRBV28 and TRBJ1-4, reads DVKVTQSSRYLVKRTGEKVFLECVQDMDHENMFWYRQDPGLGLRLIYFSYDVKMKEKGDIPEGYSVSREKKERFSLILESASTNQTSMYLCASTTTGFNEKLFFGSGTQLSVL.

The rearrangement uses TRBV7-6 and TRBJ2-1; no clear D. CDR3 length: 16 residues. Germline CDR1 reads SGHVS; CDR2 reads FNYEAQ. The V end lost 4 bases, the J end lost 2 bases, and 15 bases lay between the germline ends. The CDR3 protein is CASSSTRSSTYNEQFF. The CDR3 nucleotides are TGTGCCAGCAGCTCGACTCGTAGCTCGACCTACAATGAGCAGTTCTTC.

J is TRBJ2-3 and V is TRBV23-1; TRBD1 or TRBD2 may be the D gene (5 bases each). TRBV23-1 is an ORF, with its function uncertain. The CDR3 runs to 15 residues. V lost 4 bases and J 4 bases, leaving 15 bases between the germline ends. DNA of the CDR3: TGCGCCAGCAGTCCAAGGGGTGGGGGTCCAGATACGCAGTATTTT. It yields the protein CASSPRGGGPDTQYF.

The J gene is TRBJ2-1, the V gene TRBV6-1; D is perhaps TRBD1 or TRBD2 (5 bases each). Looked up from germline, CDR1 is MNHNS and CDR2 is SASEGT. Deletions cut 9 bases from V and 9 bases from J, with 24 bases between. The CDR3 extends over 15 amino acids. CDR3 nucleotides: TGTGCCAGTTCGAGGGGAAGCCAAAGTGGGTCTGAGCAGTTCTTC. The encoded protein is CASSRGSQSGSEQFF.

This clone came up once. This chain links TRBV6-1 with TRBJ1-2; TRBD1 agrees at 7 bases. CDR3 size: 15 residues. Germline V gene lookup returns CDR1 MNHNS and CDR2 SASEGT. Unmatched junction bases numbered 11, after V lost 2 bases and J lost 8 bases. As DNA, the CDR3 is TGTGCCAGCAGTGAATCCCGGACAGGTCCTACAGGCTACACCTTC. It encodes CASSESRTGPTGYTF.

The chain uses TRBV5-1 and TRBJ2-2; 9 bases are a match to TRBD1. This CDR3 comprises 16 residues. V was clipped by 3 bases and J by 4 bases; unmatched bases: 7. The V gene's germline CDR1 is SGHRS and CDR2 YFSETQ. CDR3 protein: CASSSLQGAVTGELFF. The CDR3 bases are TGCGCCAGCAGCTCCCTACAGGGGGCAGTCACCGGGGAGCTGTTTTTT.

J is TRBJ2-1 and V is TRBV28; 12 bases agree with TRBD1. This CDR3 region has 16 residues. In germline, CDR1 is MDHEN, CDR2 SYDVKM. V dropped 5 bases and J dropped 4; count of bases not matched to a gene: 6. In DNA, the CDR3 is TGTGCCAGCAGTCCGGGGACAGGGGGCGCTTACAATGAGCAGTTCTTC. Its protein is CASSPGTGGAYNEQFF.

This chain joins TRBV15 and TRBJ1-5, with D perhaps matching TRBD1 (5 bases). V was cut by 3 bases and J by 1 base, with 19 bases left in between. Per germline, CDR1 LNHNV and CDR2 YYDKDF (reference sequence). CDR3 length equals 18 residues. Here the CDR3 reads CATSSGVATDYSNQPQHF. CDR3 DNA: TGTGCCACCAGCAGTGGGGTCGCGACAGACTACAGCAATCAGCCCCAGCATTTT.

The chain couples TRBV6-4 to TRBJ1-5; D gene ambiguous. The CDR3 runs to 14 residues. Germline CDR1 is MRHNA and CDR2 is SNTAGT. Trimming shortened V by 3 bases and J by 2 bases, and 8 bases separated the two germline ends. CDR3 DNA sequence: TGTGCCAGCAGTGAGGCTGGTGGCAATCAGCCCCAGCATTTT. This codes for CASSEAGGNQPQHF.

This chain uses TRBV6-6 with TRBJ2-1; 10 nucleotides match TRBD2. Per germline, CDR1 MNHNY and CDR2 SVGAGI (reference sequence). Trimming at V came to 7 bases and at J to 0 bases, leaving 0 bases not matched to a gene. The CDR3 has 14 residues. CDR3 in amino acids: CASTSGSSYNEQFF. The CDR3 region has the DNA TGTGCCAGCACTAGCGGGAGCTCCTACAATGAGCAGTTCTTC.

About this clone: At one end the junction does not follow the germline gene, possibly because of a read error. The chain has TRBV5-1 and TRBJ2-1, with TRBD2 as a possible D gene (6 bases). CDR1 SGHRS and CDR2 YFSETQ come from the germline V gene. This CDR3 comprises 14 residues. The DNA for the CDR3 is TGCGCCAGCAGCCCGGAGGGCACTTTCAATGAGCGGTTCTTC. Its translation is CASSPEGTFNERFF.

V is TRBV5-6 and J is TRBJ2-7; TRBD1 might be the D (5 bases). Trimming left V 4 bases short and J 3 bases short, with 11 bases between. This CDR3 region has 13 residues. The germline V gene encodes CDR1 SGHDT and CDR2 YYEEEE. CDR3 in amino acids: CASSRLQGYEQYF. The CDR3, as DNA: TGTGCCAGCAGCAGACTGCAGGGCTACGAGCAGTACTTC.

This clone was seen more than once but under ten times. V is TRBV25-1 and J is TRBJ2-1, with 7 bases fitting TRBD1. Looked up from germline, CDR1 is MGHDK and CDR2 is SYGVNS. The V and J ends lost 6 bases and 2 bases, in that order; junction bases with no gene match: 7. This CDR3 has 15 amino acids. The CDR3 reads CASSAGGGPYNEQFF. The CDR3 region has the DNA TGTGCCAGCAGCGCAGGGGGTGGTCCCTACAATGAGCAGTTCTTC.

V usage is TRBV19 and J usage is TRBJ1-5, with a weak D call TRBD1 (6 bases). Trimming removed 6 bases from V and 4 bases from J, with 16 bases in between. Germline lookup yields CDR1 LNHDA and CDR2 SQIVND (reference sequence). The CDR3 loop spans 15 amino acids. The CDR3 loop is CASSPTTGLNQPQHF. DNA of the CDR3: TGTGCCAGTAGCCCAACTACAGGGTTGAATCAGCCCCAGCATTTT.

This clone was counted many times. J is TRBJ1-1 and V is TRBV25-1; 7 nucleotides agree with TRBD1. Germline CDR1 MGHDK, CDR2 SYGVNS. The CDR3 has 14 amino acids. The J segment lost 3 bases and the V segment lost 5 bases, leaving 6 bases of the junction unmatched. DNA for the CDR3: TGTGCCAGCAGTCGAAACAGGGGCGACACTGAAGCTTTCTTT. Amino acid sequence: CASSRNRGDTEAFF.